The 12 T cell receptor beta chains below all came from one sample that was sequenced in a study of T cell responses to AZD1222 COVID-19 vaccine. The repertoire was sequenced with immunoSEQ multiplex PCR; TCRdb's copy has only in-frame clones and lacks some. The profile shows about 160,000 clones, around 90% of them singletons. Specimen: peripheral blood, collected on day 0 of AZD1222 vaccination. These receptors were collected from an adult in good health.

V usage is TRBV10-3 and J usage is TRBJ1-1, with TRBD1 matching over 7 bases. The germline CDR1 and CDR2 sequences are ENHRY and SYGVKD. Trimming cost V 1 base and J 8 bases; bases outside gene matches: 1. The length of the CDR3 is 12 residues. The CDR3 loop is CAISELDREAFF. CDR3 DNA sequence: TGTGCCATCAGTGAGTTGGACAGGGAAGCTTTCTTT.

This chain connects TRBV7-8 to TRBJ1-6; D not resolved. The CDR3 covers 12 residues. CDR1 SGHVS and CDR2 FQNEAQ come from the germline V gene. With 2 bases removed from V and 7 bases from J, the gap between germline ends came to 3 bases. The CDR3 protein is CASSLTNSPLHF. CDR3 nucleotides: TGTGCCAGCAGCTTAACCAATTCACCCCTCCACTTT.

The chain combines TRBV6-1 with TRBJ1-1; D gene ambiguous. Germline CDR1 and CDR2: MNHNS and SASEGT. The CDR3 has 14 amino acids. The V end was cut by 5 bases, the J end by 6 bases, with 16 bases between. CDR3 DNA sequence: TGTGCCAGCAGTCGTACTCGGGGTGCATCTGAAGCTTTCTTT. This sequence encodes CASSRTRGASEAFF.

This clone was seen once. V and J are TRBV6-2 or TRBV6-3 and TRBJ1-5; D gene ambiguous. Trimming took 0 bases from V and 0 from J, leaving 9 bases between them. This CDR3 spans 16 amino acids. Germline CDR1 and CDR2: MNHEY and SVGEGT. The CDR3 spells CASSYSRWNSNQPQHF. The CDR3 DNA reads TGTGCCAGCAGTTACTCGAGATGGAATAGCAATCAGCCCCAGCATTTT.

This sequence joins TRBV5-1 and TRBJ2-1; D uncertain. V gave up 4 bases and J gave up 5 bases, with 13 bases separating them. This CDR3 comprises 14 residues. The germline V gene encodes CDR1 SGHRS and CDR2 YFSETQ. The CDR3 sequence: CASSIGVVNNEQFF. The CDR3 DNA sequence: TGCGCCAGCAGCATTGGGGTCGTAAACAATGAGCAGTTCTTC.

The chain joins TRBV7-3 to TRBJ1-1; 8 bases are shared with TRBD1. The germline CDR1 and CDR2 sequences are SGHTA and FQGTGA. Germline trimming cut 5 bases from V and 3 bases from J; bases unmatched to any gene: 2. The length of the CDR3 is 13 residues. CDR3 DNA sequence: TGTGCCAGCAGCCAGACAGGGGACACTGAAGCTTTCTTT. This encodes CASSQTGDTEAFF.

The chain links TRBV18 to TRBJ1-1; the D gene is possibly TRBD1 (6 bases). With 3 bases removed from V and 6 bases from J, the gap between germline ends came to 11 bases. The germline V gene has CDR1 KGHSH and CDR2 LQKENI. The CDR3 spans 13 residues. The CDR3 nucleotides read TGTGCCAGCTCACCCAGGGGAGGGGCTGAAGCTTTCTTT. Translated, it gives CASSPRGGAEAFF.

On this clone: Compared with germline, one end of the junction differs, possibly owing to a read error. This sequence joins TRBV28 and TRBJ1-4; TRBD1 matches at 8 bases. Germline lookup yields CDR1 MDHEN and CDR2 SYDVKM. This CDR3 has 11 residues. CDR3 nucleotide sequence: TGTGCCAGCAGTGGTGGACAGGGAATCCTTTTT. This codes for CASSGGQGILF.

The V and J genes are TRBV5-1 and TRBJ2-7; D not certain. The germline V gene has CDR1 SGHRS and CDR2 YFSETQ. The CDR3 is made up of 15 amino acids. V lost 0 bases and J 1 base, leaving 11 bases between the germline ends. CDR3: CASSLGPIESYEQYF. The CDR3 DNA follows: TGCGCCAGCAGCTTGGGGCCGATTGAGTCCTACGAGCAGTACTTC.

The V gene is TRBV5-1, the J gene TRBJ1-2; weak D call: TRBD1 (5 bases). Between the trimmed V and J ends, which lost 4 bases and 5 bases, there was a span of 15 bases. Germline V CDR1 and CDR2: SGHRS, YFSETQ. This CDR3 contains 14 residues. The CDR3 region is CASSPGGQGYGYTF. The CDR3 region has the DNA TGCGCCAGCAGCCCCGGCGGGCAGGGATATGGCTACACCTTC. The whole variable domain, filled in from reference TRBV5-1 and TRBJ1-2, reads KAGVTQTPRYLIKTRGQQVTLSCSPISGHRSVSWYQQTPGQGLQFLFEYFSETQRNKGNFPGRFSGRQFSNSRSEMNVSTLELGDSALYLCASSPGGQGYGYTFGSGTRLTVV.

This clone occurred once. This chain links TRBV5-6 with TRBJ2-3; 11 positions agree with TRBD2. With V trimmed by 0 bases and J by 9 bases, 6 bases remained unmatched. The germline V gene encodes CDR1 SGHDT and CDR2 YYEEEE. The CDR3 spans 15 residues. This CDR3 reads CASSLVTTSGVTQYF. DNA for the CDR3: TGTGCCAGCAGCTTGGTGACGACTAGCGGGGTGACGCAGTATTTT.

The chain carries TRBV27 and TRBJ1-5; D not resolved. From germline, CDR1 is MNHEY and CDR2 SMNVEV (reference sequence). The CDR3 sequence is 13 residues long. The V gene lost 6 bases and the J gene lost 4 bases, with 10 bases spanning the gap. The CDR3 nucleotides read TGTGCCAGCAGGATCACATCAAATCAGCCCCAGCATTTT. This encodes CASRITSNQPQHF.